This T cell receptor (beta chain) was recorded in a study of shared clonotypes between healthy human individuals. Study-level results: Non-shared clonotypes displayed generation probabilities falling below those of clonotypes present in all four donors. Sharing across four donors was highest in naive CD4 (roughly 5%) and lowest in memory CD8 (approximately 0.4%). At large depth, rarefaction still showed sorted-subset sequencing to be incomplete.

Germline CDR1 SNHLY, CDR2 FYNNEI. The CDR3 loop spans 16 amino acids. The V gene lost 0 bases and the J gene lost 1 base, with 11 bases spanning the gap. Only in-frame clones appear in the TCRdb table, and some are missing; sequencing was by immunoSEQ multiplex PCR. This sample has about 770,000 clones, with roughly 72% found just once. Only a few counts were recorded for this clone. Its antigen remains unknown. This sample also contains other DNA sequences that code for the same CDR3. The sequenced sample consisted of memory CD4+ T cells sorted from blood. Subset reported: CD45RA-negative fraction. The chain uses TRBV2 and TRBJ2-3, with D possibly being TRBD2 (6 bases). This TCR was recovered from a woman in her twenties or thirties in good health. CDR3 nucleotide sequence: TGTGCCAGCAGTGAAGCTAGGGCTAGCGGCACAGATACGCAGTATTTT. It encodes CASSEARASGTDTQYF.